The next 29 T cell receptor beta chains were all read from a single sample in a study of blood T cell repertoires in COVID-19. Some clones are missing from TCRdb's copy, which holds only in-frame ones; the method was immunoSEQ multiplex PCR. The data contain about 360,000 clones, roughly 86% of them singletons. Sequences were obtained from peripheral blood. All receptors derive from a human donor in a cohort sampled during active COVID-19.

This chain links TRBV12-3 or TRBV12-4 with TRBJ2-7; D may be TRBD2 (6 bases). The CDR3 is made up of 13 amino acids. V was shortened by 6 bases and J by 6 bases, with 15 bases between the two germline ends. The CDR3 DNA is TGTGCCAGCAGCACCGGACCCGGGGGCGAGCAGTACTTC. As protein: CASSTGPGGEQYF.

The chain uses TRBV12-3 or TRBV12-4 and TRBJ2-2; TRBD2 might be the D (5 bases). The V and J ends lost 4 bases and 6 bases respectively, with 9 bases between them. The CDR3 has 13 amino acids. CDR3 amino acids: CASSSGLAGELFF. The CDR3 bases are TGTGCCAGCAGTTCCGGACTGGCCGGGGAGCTGTTTTTT.

V gene TRBV5-1 combines with J gene TRBJ1-5, with D unclear. CDR1 is SGHRS and CDR2 is YFSETQ in the germline V gene. There are 15 residues in the CDR3. V was pared by 8 bases and J by 4 bases, with 19 bases between. The CDR3 loop reads CASTVSPGANQPQHF. The CDR3 DNA is TGCGCCAGTACTGTTTCTCCAGGCGCAAATCAGCCCCAGCATTTT.

The J gene is TRBJ1-4, the V gene TRBV4-1; D is unclear. V lost 2 bases, J lost 7 bases, and 11 bases lay in between. The CDR3 sequence is 14 residues long. Germline V gene sequence: CDR1 MGHRA, CDR2 YSYEKL. The CDR3 spells CASSQTGWVEKLFF. The DNA of the CDR3 is TGCGCCAGCAGCCAAACGGGATGGGTTGAAAAACTGTTTTTT.

CDR3 nucleotide sequence: TGTGCCACCAGCAGAGATAGCGGGGGGTCCGGAAATGAGCAGTTCTTC. Its protein product is CATSRDSGGSGNEQFF. The chain couples TRBV15 to TRBJ2-1; 10 bases agree with TRBD2. J was trimmed by 7 bases and V by 0 bases; bases with no gene match: 6. The CDR3 is 16 amino acids. CDR1 and CDR2 from the germline V gene are LNHNV and YYDKDF (reference sequence).

This clone is a singleton in its sample. This sequence joins TRBV2 and TRBJ1-2; possibly TRBD1 for D (6 bases). V was pared by 7 bases and J by 6 bases, with 18 bases between. CDR1 is SNHLY and CDR2 is FYNNEI in the germline V gene. This CDR3 is built from 14 residues. CDR3 sequence: CASKFSAGADGYTF. The CDR3 nucleotides are TGTGCCAGCAAGTTCTCCGCAGGGGCGGATGGCTACACCTTC.

The V and J genes are TRBV3-1 (or the pseudogene TRBV3-2) and TRBJ1-5; tentative D call: TRBD1 (5 bases). This CDR3 region has 15 residues. CDR1 is LGHDT, CDR2 YNNKEL, per germline (reference sequence). V was pared by 1 base and J by 0 bases, with 7 bases between. The CDR3 loop reads CASSQGTGSNQPQHF. The CDR3 DNA reads as TGTGCCAGCAGCCAAGGTACAGGTAGCAATCAGCCCCAGCATTTT.

V is TRBV5-1 and J is TRBJ2-7, with 7 bases identical to TRBD1. In germline, CDR1 is SGHRS, CDR2 YFSETQ. With 4 bases clipped from V and 4 bases from J, the junction kept 8 bases outside the gene matches. There are 14 residues in the CDR3. The CDR3, as DNA: TGCGCCAGCAGCGCTATAGGGGGCGCTTACGAGCAGTACTTC. Translated, it gives CASSAIGGAYEQYF.

The chain uses TRBV5-4 and TRBJ2-7, with 8 nucleotides matching TRBD1. This CDR3 has 16 amino acids. Germline CDR1 SGHNT, CDR2 YYREEE (reference sequence). With 4 bases clipped from V and 4 bases from J, the junction kept 13 bases outside the gene matches. CDR3 sequence (DNA): TGTGCCAGCAGCCACCGGGACAGGCTAGGGGTGTACGAGCAGTACTTC. Translation gives CASSHRDRLGVYEQYF.

The CDR3 loop reads CASSYRDSWHSPLHF. The CDR3 coding sequence is TGTGCCAGCAGTTACCGGGACAGTTGGCATTCACCCCTCCACTTT. This chain uses TRBV5-6 with TRBJ1-6, with 7 nucleotides matching TRBD1. Germline V gene lookup returns CDR1 SGHDT and CDR2 YYEEEE. The CDR3 sequence is 15 residues long. The trim removed 5 bases at V and 8 bases at J, leaving 10 bases unmatched.

V and J are TRBV28 and TRBJ2-1, with D perhaps TRBD1 (5 bases). The CDR3 spans 15 residues. The V end was cut by 8 bases, the J end by 2 bases, with 16 bases between. Germline values: CDR1 MDHEN, CDR2 SYDVKM. The CDR3 DNA reads TGTGCCAGCTCCCCCCAGGGCCGCACCTACAATGAGCAGTTCTTC. It translates to CASSPQGRTYNEQFF.

This sequence joins TRBV4-1 and TRBJ2-1, with D possibly TRBD2 on 6 matching bases. With 0 bases removed from V and 7 bases from J, the gap between germline ends came to 10 bases. The CDR3 sequence is 14 residues long. Germline loops: CDR1 MGHRA, CDR2 YSYEKL. CDR3 nucleotides: TGCGCCAGCAGCCAAGAGAAGGGGAGGAATGAGCAGTTCTTC. This sequence encodes CASSQEKGRNEQFF.

J is TRBJ1-6 and V is TRBV14, with D tentatively TRBD1 (5 bases). Germline lookup yields CDR1 SGHDN and CDR2 FVKESK. Trimming stripped 0 bases from V and 10 bases from J, with 7 bases between. The CDR3 is 13 residues long. CDR3 DNA: TGTGCCAGCAGCCAAGATTGGGGCTCACCCCTCCACTTT. It translates to CASSQDWGSPLHF.

The J gene is TRBJ2-3, the V gene TRBV6-5, with 9 bases fitting TRBD2. CDR1 and CDR2 (germline): MNHEY, SVGAGI. CDR3 length: 16 amino acids. The V segment lost 0 bases and the J segment 6 bases; nucleotides outside the gene matches: 7. CDR3 nucleotides: TGTGCCAGCAGTTACTCGGTAGCGGGAGTAGGGGATACGCAGTATTTT. Its translation is CASSYSVAGVGDTQYF.

V is TRBV18 and J is TRBJ1-1, with TRBD1 identical over 8 bases. The V gene end was trimmed by 3 bases and the J gene end by 5 bases; junction bases not matched to a gene: 8. The germline V gene has CDR1 KGHSH and CDR2 LQKENI. CDR3 size: 15 residues. CDR3 DNA sequence: TGTGCCAGCTCACCGAGTCAGGGGGCTGGAACTGAAGCTTTCTTT. Translating gives CASSPSQGAGTEAFF.

The chain employs TRBV11-2 and TRBJ2-7; TRBD2 aligns across 8 bases. The germline CDR1 and CDR2 sequences are SGHAT and FQNNGV. CDR3 length: 17 residues. V was clipped by 2 bases and J by 3 bases; unmatched bases: 12. In DNA form, the CDR3 reads TGTGCCAGCAGCTTACAAAGCGGGACTAGTGTCAACTACGAGCAGTACTTC. Protein product: CASSLQSGTSVNYEQYF.

This clone was seen more than once but under ten times. The rearrangement links TRBV30 to TRBJ1-1; 7 bases line up with TRBD1. After removal of 2 bases from V and 6 bases from J, the junction contained 9 bases not matched to a gene. Germline V CDR1 and CDR2: GTSNPN, SVGIG (reference sequence). The CDR3 length is 14 residues. The CDR3 DNA follows: TGTGCCTGGAGTCTTAAGGGGGCCGGCGCTGAAGCTTTCTTT. This codes for CAWSLKGAGAEAFF.

The chain combines TRBV30 with TRBJ2-3; 8 nucleotides agree with TRBD2. The CDR3 is 14 residues long. The V and J ends lost 3 bases and 5 bases, in that order; junction bases with no gene match: 7. The germline V gene encodes CDR1 GTSNPN and CDR2 SVGIG (reference sequence). The CDR3 loop is CAWRSSGRGDTQYF. In DNA form, the CDR3 reads TGTGCCTGGAGGTCGAGCGGGAGAGGAGATACGCAGTATTTT.

The genes are TRBV15 and TRBJ2-7, with 7 positions matching TRBD1. The CDR3 contains 13 residues. The germline gives CDR1 LNHNV, CDR2 YYDKDF (reference sequence). V was pared by 5 bases and J by 2 bases, with 3 bases of the junction left unmatched. The CDR3 nucleotides read TGTGCCACCAGCGGCAGGGGGACCTACGAGCAGTACTTC. Its translation: CATSGRGTYEQYF.

V gene TRBV5-1 combines with J gene TRBJ2-1; 11 positions agree with TRBD2. Trimming removed 3 bases from V and 5 bases from J; junction bases left unmatched: 4. The CDR3 runs 15 residues. Germline values: CDR1 SGHRS, CDR2 YFSETQ. CDR3 in DNA: TGCGCCAGCAGCTACCTAGCGGGAGGCCACAATGAGCAGTTCTTC. Protein: CASSYLAGGHNEQFF.

The V gene is TRBV27, the J gene TRBJ2-7, with TRBD2 matching 9 bases. This CDR3 contains 18 residues. The J segment lost 1 base and the V segment lost 5 bases, leaving 15 bases of the junction unmatched. CDR1 is MNHEY, CDR2 SMNVEV, per germline (reference sequence). CDR3 sequence reads: CASSNLAGLKFFSYEQYF. The CDR3 DNA is TGTGCCAGCAGTAATCTAGCGGGACTAAAATTTTTTTCCTACGAGCAGTACTTC.

The CDR3 protein is CASSIDRDYEQYF. The CDR3, as DNA: TGTGCCAGTAGTATCGATCGGGACTACGAGCAGTACTTC. This rearrangement joins TRBV19 to TRBJ2-7, with TRBD2 as a possible D gene (5 bases). The V end lost 3 bases, the J end lost 3 bases, and 9 bases lay between the germline ends. Germline-derived CDR1 and CDR2 are LNHDA and SQIVND (reference sequence). The CDR3 is made up of 13 amino acids.

The chain joins TRBV7-2 to TRBJ2-2, with 9 bases matching TRBD2. The J segment lost 4 bases and the V segment lost 2 bases, leaving 5 bases of the junction unmatched. CDR3 size: 16 residues. Germline V gene sequence: CDR1 SGHTA, CDR2 FQGNSA. The CDR3 spells CASSLRAGGGTGELFF. DNA of the CDR3: TGTGCCAGCAGCTTACGAGCGGGAGGTGGCACCGGGGAGCTGTTTTTT.

This clone was counted between two and nine times. V and J are TRBV10-3 and TRBJ2-7; TRBD1 matches at 10 bases. J gave up 5 bases and V 5 bases, and 3 bases lay outside the gene matches. The germline CDR1 and CDR2 sequences are ENHRY and SYGVKD. There are 13 residues in the CDR3. CDR3: CAISWDRGNEQYF. DNA for the CDR3: TGTGCCATCAGTTGGGACAGGGGTAACGAGCAGTACTTC.

The chain couples TRBV11-2 to TRBJ2-3; perhaps TRBD2 as D (5 bases). CDR1 is SGHAT, CDR2 FQNNGV, per germline. The CDR3 is 15 amino acids. Trimming took 4 bases from V and 2 from J, leaving 13 bases between them. CDR3: CASSWERRDTDTQYF. CDR3 DNA sequence: TGTGCCAGCAGCTGGGAGCGCCGGGACACAGATACGCAGTATTTT.

This chain connects TRBV18 to TRBJ1-1, with TRBD1 matching 8 bases. The CDR3 consists of 14 residues. The germline CDR1 and CDR2 sequences are KGHSH and LQKENI. Trimming removed 3 bases from V and 1 base from J; junction bases left unmatched: 1. The CDR3 DNA sequence: TGTGCCAGCTCACCGGACAGGGAGAACACTGAAGCTTTCTTT. It translates to CASSPDRENTEAFF.

This clone was detected once. The V and J genes are TRBV10-1 and TRBJ2-3; TRBD2 aligns across 11 bases. The germline gives CDR1 WNHNN, CDR2 SYGVQD (reference sequence). The CDR3 totals 16 residues. After removal of 3 bases from V and 4 bases from J, the junction contained 6 bases not matched to a gene. The CDR3 DNA reads as TGCGCCAGCAGTGATCGAGGACTAGCGGGCGCAGATACGCAGTATTTT. This encodes CASSDRGLAGADTQYF.

In nucleotides, the CDR3 is TGTGCCAGCAGTCCGGACAGGGAGACTGAAGCTTTCTTT. This encodes CASSPDRETEAFF. The V gene is TRBV12-3 or TRBV12-4, the J gene TRBJ1-1, with 8 bases lining up with TRBD1. CDR3 length equals 13 residues. With V trimmed by 5 bases and J by 5 bases, 4 bases remained unmatched.

This chain joins TRBV2 and TRBJ2-1; 8 bases are a match to TRBD2. Germline trimming cut 6 bases from V and 8 bases from J; bases unmatched to any gene: 9. Germline CDR1 reads SNHLY; CDR2 reads FYNNEI. This CDR3 is 14 amino acids long. CDR3 sequence (DNA): TGTGCCAGCAGCCCGGGACTAGTTTTCGATGAGCAGTTCTTC. Its translation: CASSPGLVFDEQFF.